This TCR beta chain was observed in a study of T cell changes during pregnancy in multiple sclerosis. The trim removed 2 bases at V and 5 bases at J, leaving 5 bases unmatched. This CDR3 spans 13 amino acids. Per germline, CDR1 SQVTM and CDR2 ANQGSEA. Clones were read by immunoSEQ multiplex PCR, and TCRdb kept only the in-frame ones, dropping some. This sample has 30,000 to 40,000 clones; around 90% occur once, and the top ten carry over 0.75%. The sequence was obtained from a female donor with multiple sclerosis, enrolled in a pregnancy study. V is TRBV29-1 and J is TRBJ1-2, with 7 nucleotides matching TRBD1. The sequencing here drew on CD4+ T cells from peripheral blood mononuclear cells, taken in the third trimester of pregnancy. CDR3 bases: TGCAGCGTTGAATTGTCGACAGGGTATGGCTACACCTTC. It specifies CSVELSTGYGYTF.